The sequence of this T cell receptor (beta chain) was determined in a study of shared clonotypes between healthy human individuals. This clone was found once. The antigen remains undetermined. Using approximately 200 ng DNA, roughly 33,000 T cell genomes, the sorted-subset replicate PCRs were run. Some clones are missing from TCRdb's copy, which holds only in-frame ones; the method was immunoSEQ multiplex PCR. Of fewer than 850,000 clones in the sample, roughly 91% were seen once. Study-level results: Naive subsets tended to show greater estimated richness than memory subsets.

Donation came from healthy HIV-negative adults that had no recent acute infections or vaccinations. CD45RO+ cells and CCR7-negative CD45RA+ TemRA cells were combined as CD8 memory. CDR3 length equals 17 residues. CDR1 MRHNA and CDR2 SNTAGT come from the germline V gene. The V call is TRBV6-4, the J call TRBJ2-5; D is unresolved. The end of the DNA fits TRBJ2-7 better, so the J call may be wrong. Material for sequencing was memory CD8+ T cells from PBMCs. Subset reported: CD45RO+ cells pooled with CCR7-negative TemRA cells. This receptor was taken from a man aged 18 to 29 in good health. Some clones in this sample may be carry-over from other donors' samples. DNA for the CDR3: TGTGCCAGCAGTGACCTTGGTGGAGCTGAGAATTGCTACGAGCAGTACTTC. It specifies CASSDLGGAENCYEQYF.